The next 11 T cell receptor beta chains were all read from a single sample in a study of T cells expressing NK-cell markers (dated by TCRdb to 2018 to 2021). The library was prepared using 5' RACE. The instrument was an Illumina HiSeq 2000. TCRdb reprocessed the public reads and reports one entry per CDR3 protein sequence, without DNA. The sample's clone listing holds about 550,000 distinct CDR3 sequences. The ten largest account for roughly 3.4% of the sample. Sequencing used blood T cells: a sorted CD56 or NKG2C T cell subset, CD4+ or CD8+ T cells, or bulk PBMC T cells (not recorded which). All receptors come from a man younger than 35 in good health. Donor details come from another sample of the same person, matched by shared clones.

V usage is TRBV5-1 and J usage is TRBJ1-4; TCRdb gives TRBD1 as the D gene, but with no DNA this cannot be confirmed. This CDR3 is built from 16 residues. Germline V gene sequence: CDR1 SGHRS, CDR2 YFSETQ. The CDR3 is CASSSGQGATNEKLFF.

This sequence joins TRBV5-6 and TRBJ2-7. CDR1 SGHDT and CDR2 YYEEEE come from the germline V gene. This CDR3 has 13 residues. The CDR3 sequence: CASSASVGSEQYF.

The genes are TRBV4-1 and TRBJ2-1. This CDR3 comprises 15 residues. From germline, CDR1 is MGHRA and CDR2 YSYEKL. CDR3 sequence reads: CASSQVDGFYNEQFF.

The chain joins TRBV28 to TRBJ2-1; TCRdb gives TRBD2 as the D gene, but with no DNA this cannot be confirmed. Germline loops: CDR1 MDHEN, CDR2 SYDVKM. The CDR3 loop spans 15 amino acids. CDR3 protein: CASSLGTRLGNEQFF.

The V call is TRBV10-2, the J call TRBJ2-5; there is no DNA to check the TCRdb D call of TRBD2. The CDR3 is 13 amino acids. The germline gives CDR1 WSHSY, CDR2 SAAADI. CDR3 region: CASRGLNLETQYF.

The V and J genes are TRBV4-3 and TRBJ1-6; TCRdb reports TRBD1, a call that lacks DNA to check it against. The germline CDR1 and CDR2 sequences are LGHNA and YSLEER. The CDR3 length is 15 residues. The CDR3 sequence: CASSADGKLDSPLHF.

The J gene is TRBJ2-7, the V gene TRBV7-2; TCRdb picks TRBD1, but there is no DNA to check that call. Germline V CDR1 and CDR2: SGHTA, FQGNSA. This CDR3 comprises 16 residues. This chain's CDR3 is CASSPPPRDITYEQYF.

This chain links TRBV18 with TRBJ2-7; TCRdb names TRBD2, which stays unverified in the absence of DNA. Germline values: CDR1 KGHSH, CDR2 LQKENI. This CDR3 is 11 amino acids long. Here the CDR3 reads CASSPPPPQYF.

The chain couples TRBV9 to TRBJ2-2. The CDR3 extends over 14 amino acids. Per the germline V gene, CDR1 is SGDLS and CDR2 is YYNGEE. The CDR3 loop is CASSVGVNTGELFF.

J is TRBJ2-4 and V is TRBV28; TCRdb returns TRBD1, unconfirmable since there is no DNA. CDR1 MDHEN and CDR2 SYDVKM come from the germline V gene. The length of the CDR3 is 12 residues. The CDR3 loop is CAVQQGAHIQYF.

The rearrangement joins TRBV5-1 to TRBJ2-2. Germline CDR1 SGHRS, CDR2 YFSETQ. This CDR3 contains 13 residues. The CDR3 is CASSSQNTGELFF. The whole variable domain, remainder taken from reference TRBV5-1 and TRBJ2-2, is KAGVTQTPRYLIKTRGQQVTLSCSPISGHRSVSWYQQTPGQGLQFLFEYFSETQRNKGNFPGRFSGRQFSNSRSEMNVSTLELGDSALYLCASSSQNTGELFFGEGSRLTVL.